The 7 T cell receptor beta chains presented below share a single source sample, sequenced in a study of blood T cell repertoires in COVID-19. The method was immunoSEQ multiplex PCR; TCRdb's version includes in-frame clones alone and lacks a portion of them. The sample has about 36,000 clones; over 65% are singletons. Input material: peripheral blood. Receptors originate from a man aged 55-75 years with active COVID-19.

The chain is built from TRBV7-9 and TRBJ2-1; 13 nucleotides match TRBD2. The trim removed 3 bases at V and 11 bases at J, leaving 7 bases unmatched. The CDR3 runs to 15 residues. The germline gives CDR1 SEHNR, CDR2 FQNEAQ (reference sequence). The CDR3, as DNA: TGTGCCAGCAGCTTGGACAAGACTAGCGGGGGGAAGCAGTTCTTC. It encodes CASSLDKTSGGKQFF.

On this clone itself: At one of its ends the junction is not consistent with the germline gene, which may arise from a read error. The rearrangement joins TRBV7-7 to TRBJ1-1; possibly TRBD1 for D (5 bases). The CDR3 totals 9 residues. The V gene's germline CDR1 is SSHAT and CDR2 FNYEAQ (reference sequence). The CDR3 is CASSPGGFF. Written as DNA, the CDR3 is TGTGCTAGCAGCCCCGGGGGGTTCTTT.

The chain recombines TRBV30 with TRBJ2-5; weak D call: TRBD1 (5 bases). CDR1 GTSNPN and CDR2 SVGIG come from the germline V gene (reference sequence). Trimming pared 2 bases from V and 2 bases from J, leaving 15 bases between. This CDR3 contains 15 residues. The chain's CDR3 is CAWSIMGQGQETQYF. CDR3 sequence (DNA): TGTGCCTGGAGTATAATGGGGCAGGGTCAAGAGACCCAGTACTTC.

This clone showed up just a few times. This chain uses TRBV4-1 with TRBJ2-7; 11 bases fit TRBD2. The germline V gene encodes CDR1 MGHRA and CDR2 YSYEKL. The CDR3 loop spans 17 amino acids. V lost 6 bases, J lost 0 bases, and 10 bases stayed unmatched. The chain's CDR3 is CASSPTSGGSSSYEQYF. The CDR3 DNA is TGCGCCAGCAGTCCTACTAGCGGGGGATCGAGCTCCTACGAGCAGTACTTC.

The sample holds a few counts of this clone. The chain carries TRBV7-9 and TRBJ2-1; D is perhaps TRBD1 (6 bases). Between the trimmed V and J ends, which lost 4 bases and 0 bases, there was a span of 10 bases. The CDR3 loop spans 15 amino acids. Germline V gene lookup returns CDR1 SEHNR and CDR2 FQNEAQ (reference sequence). CDR3: CASSSTGSSYNEQFF. CDR3 DNA sequence: TGTGCCAGCAGCTCCACAGGGAGCTCCTACAATGAGCAGTTCTTC. Together with reference TRBV7-9 and TRBJ2-1, the CDR3 gives the full variable domain: DTGVSQNPRHKITKRGQNVTFRCDPISEHNRLYWYRQTLGQGPEFLTYFQNEAQLEKSRLLSDRFSAERPKGSFSTLEIQRTEQGDSAMYLCASSSTGSSYNEQFFGPGTRLTVL.

This clone is labeled medium-sized (0.01 to 0.1%). J is TRBJ2-7 and V is TRBV4-2; 7 bases agree with TRBD2. This CDR3 is 13 amino acids long. J gave up 3 bases and V 10 bases, and 9 bases lay outside the gene matches. CDR1 is LGHNA, CDR2 YNFKEQ, per germline. CDR3 amino acids: CATDLADYYEQYF. As DNA, the CDR3 is TGTGCCACGGATCTAGCGGACTACTACGAGCAGTACTTC.

This chain's CDR3 is CATSKRTNTEAFF. The CDR3 nucleotides are TGTGCCACCTCTAAGAGAACCAACACTGAAGCTTTCTTT. The V call is TRBV27, the J call TRBJ1-1; D uncertain. With 10 bases removed from V and 2 bases from J, the gap between germline ends came to 14 bases. This CDR3 has 13 residues. CDR1 and CDR2 (germline): MNHEY, SMNVEV (reference sequence).